Presented here are 28 T cell receptor beta chains from one specimen sequenced in a study of beta chain features in type 1 diabetes. The study, taken as a whole, reports: Moderate but significant shortening of TCRB CDR3s was recorded in all four CD4+ subsets from Type 1 diabetes patients.

Antigens for these TCRs are unknown. Reverse transcribing all isolated RNA meant expressed TCRB transcripts were sequenced. Sequencing was performed with immunoSEQ multiplex PCR; in TCRdb, only in-frame clones are kept and a portion is missing. The repertoire holds roughly 38,000 clones, with 65% to 80% as singletons. Sequenced material: Tregs from blood. These TCRs come from a man aged 25 to 40 with type 1 diabetes. Some clones in this sample may be carry-over from other donors' samples.

The genes are TRBV5-1 and TRBJ2-3; D perhaps matches TRBD2 (6 bases). The CDR3 has 15 residues. The germline V gene encodes CDR1 SGHRS and CDR2 YFSETQ. Trimming took 4 bases from V and 5 from J, leaving 17 bases between them. The CDR3 here is CASSPTGTPGDTQYF. DNA of the CDR3: TGCGCCAGCAGCCCCACCGGGACTCCCGGAGATACGCAGTATTTT.

This clone was observed a few times. This chain joins TRBV29-1 and TRBJ2-3, with D perhaps matching TRBD2 (6 bases). The ends were cut back, 7 bases at V and 2 bases at J, with 10 bases in the middle. CDR3 length equals 12 residues. Germline CDR1 and CDR2: SQVTM and ANQGSEA. CDR3 in amino acids: CSARGTTDTQYF. The CDR3 nucleotides are TGCAGCGCACGGGGGACCACAGATACGCAGTATTTT.

The chain couples TRBV5-1 to TRBJ2-1; 8 positions agree with TRBD2. J gave up 6 bases and V 0 bases, and 8 bases lay outside the gene matches. In germline, CDR1 is SGHRS, CDR2 YFSETQ. This CDR3 region has 16 residues. The chain's CDR3 is CASSLDLAGGRNEQFF. The CDR3 region has the DNA TGCGCCAGCAGCTTGGATCTGGCGGGGGGCCGCAATGAGCAGTTCTTC.

This clone showed up just a few times. The chain combines TRBV5-1 with TRBJ1-1; TRBD1 might be the D (5 bases). The CDR3 loop spans 16 amino acids. The germline V gene encodes CDR1 SGHRS and CDR2 YFSETQ. V was pared by 2 bases and J by 0 bases, with 14 bases between. This chain's CDR3 is CASSFYDSLMNTEAFF. The CDR3, as DNA: TGCGCCAGCAGCTTCTACGACAGCCTCATGAACACTGAAGCTTTCTTT. Full variable domain (missing parts from reference TRBV5-1 and TRBJ1-1): KAGVTQTPRYLIKTRGQQVTLSCSPISGHRSVSWYQQTPGQGLQFLFEYFSETQRNKGNFPGRFSGRQFSNSRSEMNVSTLELGDSALYLCASSFYDSLMNTEAFFGQGTRLTVV.

This rearrangement joins TRBV5-4 to TRBJ1-4; D not resolved. Between the trimmed V and J ends, which lost 1 base and 8 bases, there was a span of 6 bases. This CDR3 comprises 12 residues. Germline-derived CDR1 and CDR2 are SGHNT and YYREEE (reference sequence). DNA of the CDR3: TGTGCCAGCAGCTTGCCTGGCGAAAAACTGTTTTTT. Protein sequence: CASSLPGEKLFF.

This chain links TRBV6-1 with TRBJ1-1; D uncertain. Germline lookup yields CDR1 MNHNS and CDR2 SASEGT. The CDR3 is 12 amino acids. Trimming removed 6 bases at V and 0 bases at J, with 5 bases between. CDR3 DNA: TGTGCCAGCAGACAGCTGAACACTGAAGCTTTCTTT. Translated, it gives CASRQLNTEAFF.

This clone was seen a handful of times. The chain couples TRBV9 to TRBJ2-3, with 7 bases fitting TRBD2. The CDR3 has 15 amino acids. From germline, CDR1 is SGDLS and CDR2 YYNGEE. With 4 bases clipped from V and 0 bases from J, the junction kept 5 bases outside the gene matches. CDR3 residues: CASSKSGASTDTQYF. CDR3 bases: TGTGCCAGCAGCAAAAGCGGGGCCAGCACAGATACGCAGTATTTT.

The rearrangement joins TRBV10-3 to TRBJ2-1, with 9 bases that match TRBD2. Looked up from germline, CDR1 is ENHRY and CDR2 is SYGVKD. CDR3 length equals 16 residues. Trimming removed 4 bases from V and 7 bases from J; junction bases left unmatched: 11. As DNA, the CDR3 is TGTGCCATCAGTGGTCTAGCGGGGTCGGGGGGGAATGAGCAGTTCTTC. It is translated as CAISGLAGSGGNEQFF.

This rearrangement joins TRBV6-1 to TRBJ2-5; 8 nucleotides match TRBD2. With V trimmed by 3 bases and J by 5 bases, 5 bases remained unmatched. CDR3 length: 14 amino acids. Germline-derived CDR1 and CDR2 are MNHNS and SASEGT. CDR3 in amino acids: CASSEGLVVETQYF. The CDR3 DNA sequence: TGTGCCAGCAGTGAGGGACTAGTTGTGGAGACCCAGTACTTC.

The rearrangement uses TRBV4-2 and TRBJ2-7, with 8 bases identical to TRBD2. Germline CDR1 LGHNA, CDR2 YNFKEQ. The CDR3 runs to 18 residues. The V and J ends lost 0 bases and 6 bases, in that order; junction bases with no gene match: 16. As DNA, the CDR3 is TGTGCCAGCAGCCAAGATGGTCTGCGACGGGGGGGCCCGGGCGAGCAGTACTTC. It translates to CASSQDGLRRGGPGEQYF.

The chain joins TRBV9 to TRBJ2-1; D perhaps matches TRBD2 (5 bases). The CDR3 length is 17 residues. V was clipped by 0 bases and J by 0 bases, with 13 bases between them. The germline V gene encodes CDR1 SGDLS and CDR2 YYNGEE. CDR3 protein: CASSVARTGFSYNEQFF. CDR3 DNA sequence: TGTGCCAGCAGCGTAGCGCGTACGGGATTCTCCTACAATGAGCAGTTCTTC.

The count of this clone is one. The chain is built from TRBV4-1 and TRBJ2-5, with D maybe TRBD1 (5 bases). The DNA end is more similar to TRBJ2-7, so the J call may be wrong. CDR1 and CDR2 from the germline V gene are MGHRA and YSYEKL. This CDR3 region has 19 residues. The CDR3 nucleotides read TGCGCCAGCAGCCAAGTTCCTTTTCTGGGGCGCAACCCAACCTACGAGCAGTACTTC. Protein: CASSQVPFLGRNPTYEQYF.

This clone was detected a few times. The chain carries TRBV2 and TRBJ2-7; 8 positions agree with TRBD1. The length of the CDR3 is 15 residues. CDR1 and CDR2 from the germline V gene are SNHLY and FYNNEI. V lost 2 bases, J lost 3 bases, and 6 bases stayed unmatched. DNA for the CDR3: TGTGCCAGCAGTGAAAGGTCAGGGGGCGTCTACGAGCAGTACTTC. Translated, it gives CASSERSGGVYEQYF.

This clone was seen a few times. This chain links TRBV4-2 with TRBJ1-6; a possible D gene is TRBD1 (5 bases). Looked up from germline, CDR1 is LGHNA and CDR2 is YNFKEQ. V gave up 4 bases and J gave up 8 bases, with 24 bases separating them. This CDR3 has 18 residues. The CDR3 DNA follows: TGTGCCAGCAGCCTCCGGAGGCGGACAAGGGAGGCAGATTCACCCCTCCACTTT. Amino acid sequence: CASSLRRRTREADSPLHF.

The chain uses TRBV18 and TRBJ1-1, with 8 bases matching TRBD1. The V and J ends lost 4 bases and 6 bases, in that order; junction bases with no gene match: 7. Germline V CDR1 and CDR2: KGHSH, LQKENI. The CDR3 runs to 14 residues. CDR3 DNA sequence: TGTGCCAGCTCACTCGAGACAGGGGTCGCTGAAGCTTTCTTT. As protein: CASSLETGVAEAFF. The full variable domain, in which reference TRBV18 and TRBJ1-1 provide the parts outside the CDR3, is NAGVMQNPRHLVRRRGQEARLRCSPMKGHSHVYWYRQLPEEGLKFMVYLQKENIIDESGMPKERFSAEFPKEGPSILRIQQVVRGDSAAYFCASSLETGVAEAFFGQGTRLTVV.

The DNA for the CDR3 is TGCGCCAGCAGCGCCGGGACAGGCTATGGCTACACCTTC. This gives the protein CASSAGTGYGYTF. The chain joins TRBV5-1 to TRBJ1-2; 8 bases line up with TRBD1. Germline CDR1 and CDR2: SGHRS and YFSETQ. The CDR3 length is 13 residues. Losses at the gene ends were 4 bases for V and 4 bases for J; bases not matched to a gene: 3.

Worth noting for this clone: One junction end disagrees with the germline gene, perhaps due to a read error. The chain combines TRBV7-9 with TRBJ2-5; TRBD2 agrees at 10 bases. The end of the DNA fits TRBJ2-7 better, so the J call may be wrong. The CDR3 is made up of 13 amino acids. CDR1 and CDR2 (germline): SEHNR, FQNEAQ (reference sequence). The chain's CDR3 is CASSVAGGHEQYF. The CDR3, as DNA: TGTGCCAGCAGCGTAGCGGGAGGCCACGAGCAGTACTTC.

This clone has just a few counts. J is TRBJ2-2 and V is TRBV5-1; 7 positions match TRBD2. The J segment lost 2 bases and the V segment lost 2 bases, leaving 3 bases of the junction unmatched. Germline V gives CDR1 SGHRS, CDR2 YFSETQ. The CDR3 has 15 residues. For the CDR3, the DNA is TGCGCCAGCAGCTTTACGGGGGGAAACACCGGGGAGCTGTTTTTT. As protein: CASSFTGGNTGELFF.

J is TRBJ2-1 and V is TRBV7-8, with D unresolved. Per germline, CDR1 SGHVS and CDR2 FQNEAQ. CDR3 length equals 14 residues. Trimming removed 5 bases at V and 4 bases at J, with 12 bases between. The CDR3 bases are TGTGCCAGCAGCCTAACCCGGAGATACAATGAGCAGTTCTTC. This translates into CASSLTRRYNEQFF.

The J gene is TRBJ2-5, the V gene TRBV11-2, with TRBD1 identical over 8 bases. From germline, CDR1 is SGHAT and CDR2 FQNNGV. Trimming took 3 bases from V and 4 from J; bases not matched to a gene: 10. The CDR3 extends over 16 amino acids. The CDR3 region is CASSFRRTGLRETQYF. CDR3 nucleotides: TGTGCCAGCAGCTTCCGGCGGACAGGGTTGAGAGAGACCCAGTACTTC.

This clone has only one observation. The chain recombines TRBV20-1 with TRBJ1-2; D is unclear. The germline CDR1 and CDR2 sequences are DFQATT and SNEGSKA (reference sequence). The V and J ends lost 4 bases and 8 bases respectively, with 11 bases between them. CDR3 length: 11 residues. CDR3 nucleotides: TGCAGTGCTACCGGGGAGGGCGGCTACACCTTC. Protein sequence: CSATGEGGYTF.

The chain carries TRBV4-2 and TRBJ1-6; D is unresolved. The V end lost 0 bases, the J end lost 5 bases, and 14 bases lay between the germline ends. Germline assignment: CDR1 LGHNA and CDR2 YNFKEQ. CDR3 length: 17 residues. In DNA, the CDR3 is TGTGCCAGCAGCCAAGATACAGCTTCCTACCATAATTCACCCCTCCACTTT. Its translation: CASSQDTASYHNSPLHF.

This clone was counted a few times. This rearrangement joins TRBV11-2 to TRBJ1-2; tentative D call: TRBD1 (5 bases). The V gene's germline CDR1 is SGHAT and CDR2 FQNNGV. This CDR3 contains 13 residues. The V and J ends lost 0 bases and 8 bases respectively, with 10 bases between them. The chain's CDR3 is CASSLDRDTGYTF. Written as DNA, the CDR3 is TGTGCCAGCAGCTTAGACAGGGATACCGGCTACACCTTC. The complete variable domain, with remaining parts taken from reference TRBV11-2 and TRBJ1-2, reads EAGVAQSPRYKIIEKRQSVAFWCNPISGHATLYWYQQILGQGPKLLIQFQNNGVVDDSQLPKDRFSAERLKGVDSTLKIQPAKLEDSAVYLCASSLDRDTGYTFGSGTRLTVV.

The chain employs TRBV6-5 and TRBJ2-7, with a weak D call TRBD1 (6 bases). CDR3 length equals 11 residues. The germline V gene has CDR1 MNHEY and CDR2 SVGAGI. Between the trimmed V and J ends, which lost 8 bases and 5 bases, there was a span of 10 bases. The CDR3 DNA follows: TGTGCCAGCCTCCAGGGGCACGAGCAGTACTTC. The encoded protein is CASLQGHEQYF.

The rearrangement links TRBV5-1 to TRBJ2-7, with TRBD1 matching 8 bases. From germline, CDR1 is SGHRS and CDR2 YFSETQ. J was trimmed by 5 bases and V by 4 bases; bases with no gene match: 14. This CDR3 comprises 16 residues. The CDR3 region is CASSLGTGPTTDEQYF. CDR3 in DNA: TGCGCCAGCAGCCTAGGGACAGGTCCCACGACCGACGAGCAGTACTTC.

The V gene is TRBV5-1, the J gene TRBJ2-3; D remains unclear. The germline gives CDR1 SGHRS, CDR2 YFSETQ. The CDR3 sequence is 15 residues long. Trimming cost V 1 base and J 1 base, with 10 bases left between them. DNA of the CDR3: TGCGCCAGCAGCTTGCTCCTGTCTGGCACAGATACGCAGTATTTT. Residues: CASSLLLSGTDTQYF. The full variable domain, its missing parts supplied by reference TRBV5-1 and TRBJ2-3, is KAGVTQTPRYLIKTRGQQVTLSCSPISGHRSVSWYQQTPGQGLQFLFEYFSETQRNKGNFPGRFSGRQFSNSRSEMNVSTLELGDSALYLCASSLLLSGTDTQYFGPGTRLTVL.

J is TRBJ2-5 and V is TRBV6-5; D perhaps matches TRBD2 (5 bases). CDR1 and CDR2 (germline): MNHEY, SVGAGI. The CDR3 length is 15 residues. Trimming stripped 2 bases from V and 5 bases from J, with 15 bases between. The CDR3 DNA reads as TGTGCCAGCAGTTACCGTGGGATCACGGGGGAGACCCAGTACTTC. This sequence encodes CASSYRGITGETQYF.

The CDR3 sequence is CASSTETGGASKNIQYF. The CDR3 DNA follows: TGTGCCAGCAGCACCGAGACAGGGGGCGCATCCAAAAACATTCAGTACTTC. The rearrangement joins TRBV21-1 to TRBJ2-4; the DNA was not used to check the table's D call, TRBD1. TRBV21-1 is annotated as a pseudogene. The CDR3 is 17 residues long.